This T cell receptor beta chain derives from a study of T cell responses to AZD1222 COVID-19 vaccine. Only in-frame clones appear in the TCRdb table, and some are missing; sequencing was by immunoSEQ multiplex PCR. In the table there are under 150,000 clones, 87% of which are singletons. Remarks on this clone: An end of the junction differs from the germline gene, which may be a read error.

The CDR3 runs 14 residues. The germline CDR1 and CDR2 sequences are SGHNT and YYREEE (reference sequence). The V gene is TRBV5-4, the J gene TRBJ1-1; D not resolved. The source is an adult in good health. Sequencing was performed on peripheral blood, taken on day 0 of AZD1222 vaccination. The CDR3 loop is CASGFPGKGTEAFF. Here the CDR3 DNA reads TGTGCCAGCGGCTTTCCCGGGAAGGGCACTGAAGCTTTCTTT.